Reported below is one T cell receptor beta chain. What it binds is not known. These data come from a study of shared clonotypes between healthy human individuals. In the study overall: Used for every donor were three CD4 naive, three CD4 memory, two CD8 naive and one CD8 memory plate.

Overall study findings and caveats: Larger estimated richness was generally seen in naive subsets than in memory subsets.

The study drew its donors from healthy HIV-negative adults without recent acute infections or vaccinations. The CDR3 consists of 18 residues. V gave up 4 bases and J gave up 0 bases, with 19 bases separating them. Per germline, CDR1 LGHNA and CDR2 YNFKEQ. Profiling relied on immunoSEQ multiplex PCR, and the TCRdb table lists in-frame clones only, not all of them. The data hold roughly 1,500,000 clones, with approximately 98.5% observed a single time. The sequencing sample was made of naive CD4+ T cells sorted from blood. The subset denotes: CD45RA+ positively selected. J is TRBJ1-3 and V is TRBV4-2; tentatively, D is TRBD1 (5 bases). The TCR comes from a man aged 25 to 45 in good health. CDR3 nucleotides: TGTGCCAGCAGCCTCGGTCCCCTCTTGGGGCTCTCTGGAAACACCATATATTTT. Translated: CASSLGPLLGLSGNTIYF.